This T cell receptor beta chain stems from a study of T-cell reconstitution after alpha-beta-depleted transplantation in children. CDR3 size: 13 residues. Trimming took 2 bases from V and 9 from J, leaving 11 bases between them. This clonotype was counted at least ten times. This sample's TCRbeta library carried unique molecular identifier barcodes. From the PCR reads, TCRdb called clonotypes with MiXCR, one entry per CDR3 protein. Altogether fewer than 550,000 distinct CDR3 sequences are present, approximately 10% being singletons, with the ten largest covering over 4.5%. The source was PBMCs from the stem cell graft donor, collected from the stem cell graft. This clonotype was sampled from a human donor who donated a stem cell graft to a child with acute myeloid leukemia. The V and J genes are TRBV12-3 or TRBV12-4 and TRBJ2-1; possible D gene TRBD2, 5 bases. The CDR3 DNA reads TGTGCCAGCAGTTTAACTAGTAAGTCTGAGCAGTTCTTC. Protein: CASSLTSKSEQFF.